This T cell receptor (beta chain) was documented in a study of cytomegalovirus exposure and HLA in healthy donors. PCR amplification relied on 60 Vbeta primers (plus 13 Jbeta primers). Sequenced by immunoSEQ multiplex PCR; TCRdb stores in-frame clones only, minus some. This repertoire shows 100,000 to 150,000 clones, 60% to 80% found once; its top ten account for more than 3%. What was sequenced was PBMCs. The receptor was derived from a man aged 25-45 years in good health and CMV-seronegative.

The DNA of the CDR3 is TGTGCCAGCAGCGTGGGGGGACCTAATGAAAAACTGTTTTTT. Residues: CASSVGGPNEKLFF. This chain connects TRBV7-3 to TRBJ1-4, with a weak D call TRBD1 (5 bases). This CDR3 region has 14 residues. The ends were cut back, 5 bases at V and 3 bases at J, with 10 bases in the middle. Germline V gives CDR1 SGHTA, CDR2 FQGTGA.